A single sample is the source of the 19 T cell receptor beta chains below, sequenced in a study of control samples from healthy donors and cancer patients. Assay used: immunoSEQ multiplex PCR; TCRdb lists only in-frame clones, some missing. This table holds 400,000 to 450,000 clones, over 75% found once. Sample: PBMCs. These receptors came from a man aged 35 to 55 with head and neck cancer.

This clone has a handful of counts. The chain combines TRBV18 with TRBJ2-2, with 10 bases that match TRBD2. The V segment lost 1 base and the J segment 2 bases; nucleotides outside the gene matches: 7. The CDR3 is made up of 18 amino acids. Germline values: CDR1 KGHSH, CDR2 LQKENI. CDR3 loop: CASSPRRLAGGNTGELFF. For the CDR3, the DNA is TGTGCCAGCTCACCACGGAGACTAGCGGGCGGAAACACCGGGGAGCTGTTTTTT.

The gene calls are TRBV6-5 and TRBJ2-7; possible D gene TRBD1, 5 bases. The V gene's germline CDR1 is MNHEY and CDR2 SVGAGI. CDR3 size: 14 residues. V shed 0 bases and J shed 7 bases, with 13 bases lying between them. The CDR3 nucleotides read TGTGCCAGCAGTTACTCATGGGGCGCAGAGGAGCAGTACTTC. Translated, it gives CASSYSWGAEEQYF.

The chain is built from TRBV6-1 and TRBJ2-7; D is possibly TRBD2 (6 bases). CDR1 is MNHNS and CDR2 is SASEGT in the germline V gene. V was pared by 2 bases and J by 2 bases, with 10 bases between. This CDR3 comprises 14 residues. The CDR3 DNA is TGTGCCAGCAGTGAATATGCGGGAACCTACGAGCAGTACTTC. This gives the protein CASSEYAGTYEQYF.

The chain is built from TRBV2 and TRBJ1-6, with TRBD1 matching 7 bases. The CDR3 consists of 16 residues. With 4 bases clipped from V and 9 bases from J, the junction kept 12 bases outside the gene matches. Germline lookup yields CDR1 SNHLY and CDR2 FYNNEI. The CDR3 DNA reads as TGTGCCAGCAGTGTGGGACAGCGACCCGGGGGTTCACCCCTCCACTTT. Translating it yields CASSVGQRPGGSPLHF. Full variable domain (outside the CDR3, taken from reference TRBV2 and TRBJ1-6): EPEVTQTPSHQVTQMGQEVILRCVPISNHLYFYWYRQILGQKVEFLVSFYNNEISEKSEIFDDQFSVERPDGSNFTLKIRSTKLEDSAMYFCASSVGQRPGGSPLHFGNGTRLTVT.

CDR3 protein: CASSGEGAYEQFF. The CDR3 bases are TGTGCCAGCAGCGGGGAAGGGGCCTACGAGCAGTTCTTC. The rearrangement links TRBV27 to TRBJ2-1; D is tentatively TRBD1 or TRBD2 (5 bases each). The CDR3 is made up of 13 amino acids. Trimming left V 6 bases short and J 10 bases short, with 16 bases between. Germline values: CDR1 MNHEY, CDR2 SMNVEV (reference sequence).

V is TRBV4-3 and J is TRBJ1-4; D call uncertain. Trimming took off 4 bases at V and 2 bases at J, with 14 bases between the two ends. CDR3 length: 16 residues. In germline, CDR1 is LGHNA, CDR2 YSLEER. CDR3 region: CASSRLLANTNEKLFF. The CDR3, as DNA: TGCGCCAGCAGCCGACTCCTTGCCAACACTAATGAAAAACTGTTTTTT.

Points on this clone: Other DNA sequences in this sample translate to the same CDR3. This chain uses TRBV2 with TRBJ2-5; D may be TRBD1 (5 bases). Germline V gene lookup returns CDR1 SNHLY and CDR2 FYNNEI. V lost 3 bases to trimming and J lost 3 bases, with 5 bases between them. The CDR3 has 12 residues. CDR3 sequence: CASSDREETQYF. In DNA, the CDR3 is TGTGCCAGCAGTGACAGGGAAGAGACCCAGTACTTC.

This clone was found many times. The chain uses TRBV30 and TRBJ2-5, with 7 positions matching TRBD2. V lost 3 bases and J lost 3; bases outside the gene matches: 10. CDR1 and CDR2 (germline): GTSNPN, SVGIG (reference sequence). CDR3 length: 15 residues. DNA of the CDR3: TGTGCCTGGAGGAGTTTCGGGAGGACTAAAGAGACCCAGTACTTC. Amino acids: CAWRSFGRTKETQYF.

The V and J genes are TRBV12-5 and TRBJ2-7, with 10 positions matching TRBD1. CDR3 size: 16 residues. V trimming: 1 base; J trimming: 6 bases; junction bases outside the gene matches: 9. Per germline, CDR1 LGHNT and CDR2 FRNRAP. The CDR3, as DNA: TGTGCTAGTGGTTTGGCGAGGGACAGGGGACGCGGCGAGCAGTACTTC. As protein: CASGLARDRGRGEQYF.

The V call is TRBV19, the J call TRBJ1-1; weak D call: TRBD1 (5 bases). Germline lookup yields CDR1 LNHDA and CDR2 SQIVND (reference sequence). V was clipped by 4 bases and J by 8 bases, with 8 bases between them. The CDR3 has 11 amino acids. The CDR3 here is CASSNRGEAFF. The CDR3 DNA is TGTGCCAGTAGTAATAGGGGAGAAGCTTTCTTT.

The chain combines TRBV11-2 with TRBJ2-2, with D unclear. The germline V gene encodes CDR1 SGHAT and CDR2 FQNNGV. The V end was cut by 3 bases, the J end by 3 bases, with 5 bases between. CDR3 length: 13 residues. The CDR3 DNA reads TGTGCCAGCAGCTTCGGGTACACCGGGGAGCTGTTTTTT. It yields the protein CASSFGYTGELFF.

A few counts support this clone. V is TRBV27 and J is TRBJ1-2; D gene ambiguous. V lost 8 bases and J lost 4, with 11 bases in between. This CDR3 has 12 residues. CDR1 is MNHEY and CDR2 is SMNVEV in the germline V gene (reference sequence). The CDR3: CASGGSGYGYTF. The CDR3 bases are TGTGCCAGCGGCGGAAGTGGCTATGGCTACACCTTC.

The chain has TRBV5-1 and TRBJ2-7, with TRBD1 as a possible D gene (7 bases). This CDR3 has 15 residues. Germline assignment: CDR1 SGHRS and CDR2 YFSETQ. Trimming took 0 bases from V and 6 from J, leaving 16 bases between them. CDR3 sequence (DNA): TGCGCCAGCAGCTTGGGACAGGGAGGCGGCTCCGAGCAGTACTTC. This codes for CASSLGQGGGSEQYF.

The chain employs TRBV5-6 and TRBJ1-1; 8 bases are a match to TRBD1. V was pared by 4 bases and J by 1 base, with 15 bases of the junction left unmatched. In germline, CDR1 is SGHDT, CDR2 YYEEEE. The CDR3 runs to 18 residues. CDR3 protein: CASSPGTGKVGENTEAFF. CDR3 bases: TGTGCCAGCAGCCCAGGGACAGGAAAAGTCGGGGAGAACACTGAAGCTTTCTTT.

V usage is TRBV13 and J usage is TRBJ1-6, with 7 bases fitting TRBD1. V was clipped by 5 bases and J by 5 bases; unmatched bases: 6. The CDR3 spans 15 residues. CDR1 is PRHDT, CDR2 FYEKMQ, per germline (reference sequence). CDR3 sequence reads: CASSQAGQHNSPLHF. CDR3 sequence (DNA): TGTGCCAGCAGCCAGGCGGGACAGCATAATTCACCCCTCCACTTT.

Here the CDR3 DNA reads TGTGCCAGCAGCGCCCGTCTTCTCGGGGCGAATTCACCCCTCCACTTT. This translates into CASSARLLGANSPLHF. V usage is TRBV9 and J usage is TRBJ1-6, with D perhaps TRBD1 (5 bases). Germline values: CDR1 SGDLS, CDR2 YYNGEE. V was trimmed by 3 bases and J by 7 bases, leaving 17 bases between them. The CDR3 totals 16 residues.

The V and J genes are TRBV27 and TRBJ1-1; 9 bases align to TRBD1. Germline V gives CDR1 MNHEY, CDR2 SMNVEV (reference sequence). V lost 0 bases to trimming and J lost 3 bases; unmatched junction nucleotides: 2. CDR3 length: 15 residues. The CDR3 DNA sequence: TGTGCCAGCAGTTTATCGGGACAGGGATACACTGAAGCTTTCTTT. Its protein product is CASSLSGQGYTEAFF.

This chain joins TRBV7-3 and TRBJ2-2; D gene uncertain. This CDR3 has 14 residues. Germline CDR1 reads SGHTA; CDR2 reads FQGTGA. Trimming took off 5 bases at V and 1 base at J, with 8 bases between the two ends. The CDR3 DNA follows: TGTGCCAGCAGCCAGCTAGGGAACACCGGGGAGCTGTTTTTT. Translated: CASSQLGNTGELFF.

The rearrangement uses TRBV3-1 (or the pseudogene TRBV3-2) and TRBJ2-2, with D possibly being TRBD2 (5 bases). V was cut by 1 base and J by 6 bases, with 18 bases left in between. Germline V CDR1 and CDR2: LGHDT, YNNKEL (reference sequence). The CDR3 consists of 17 residues. CDR3 loop: CASSQGRLAVSAGELFF. The CDR3 DNA reads as TGTGCCAGCAGCCAAGGCCGTCTAGCTGTTTCCGCCGGGGAGCTGTTTTTT.